This T cell receptor (beta chain) was profiled in a study of control samples from healthy donors and cancer patients. Profiling relied on immunoSEQ multiplex PCR, and the TCRdb table lists in-frame clones only, not all of them. The table records some 100,000 clones, approximately 93% of them present only once. What was sequenced was blood. The clonotype originates from a young man in good health.

In DNA form, the CDR3 reads TGTGCCATCAGTGAGACGGGACAGGGGTTTGTCGGTGGCTACACCTTC. This gives the protein CAISETGQGFVGGYTF. This chain connects TRBV10-3 to TRBJ1-2; 10 nucleotides match TRBD1. Germline V gives CDR1 ENHRY, CDR2 SYGVKD. J gave up 7 bases and V 2 bases, and 10 bases lay outside the gene matches. The CDR3 sequence is 16 residues long.